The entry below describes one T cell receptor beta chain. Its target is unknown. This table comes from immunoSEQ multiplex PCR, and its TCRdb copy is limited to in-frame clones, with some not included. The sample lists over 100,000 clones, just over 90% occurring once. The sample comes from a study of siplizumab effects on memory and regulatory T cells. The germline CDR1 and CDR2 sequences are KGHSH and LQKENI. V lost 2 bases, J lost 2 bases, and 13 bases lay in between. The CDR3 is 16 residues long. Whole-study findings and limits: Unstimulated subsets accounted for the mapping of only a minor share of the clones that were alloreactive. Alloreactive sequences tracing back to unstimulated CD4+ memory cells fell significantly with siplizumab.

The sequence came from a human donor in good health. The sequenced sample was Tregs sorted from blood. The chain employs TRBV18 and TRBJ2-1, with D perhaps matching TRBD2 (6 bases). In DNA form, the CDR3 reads TGTGCCAGCTCACCATATCAGGGAGGCACCTACAATGAGCAGTTCTTC. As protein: CASSPYQGGTYNEQFF.